These T cell receptor beta chains were read from a single sample in a study of tumor-infiltrating lymphocytes in glioblastoma multiforme. TCRdb processed the multiplex PCR reads anew with MiXCR; each CDR3 protein has one entry. The sample lists 7,500 to 10,000 distinct CDR3 sequences; about 67% were seen once. The sequencing sample was made of brain tumor tissue. Every receptor here comes from a male donor with glioblastoma. The CDR3 runs from the conserved cysteine through the conserved F or W. D genes are given only for firm matches. Part of the rows lack a size; the others show once, few, many or a class for expanded clones.

v_gene: TRBV20-1; d_gene: .; j_gene: TRBJ2-2; abundance: .; CDR3nt: TGCAGTGCTAGAGAAACCAGCACCGGGGAGCTGTTTTTT; CDR3aa: CSARETSTGELFF
v_gene: TRBV10-2; d_gene: TRBD2; j_gene: TRBJ2-1; abundance: medium-sized; CDR3nt: TGCGCCAGCAGTTTAGGGACTAGCTTTCTTGCGCAGTTCTTC; CDR3aa: CASSLGTSFLAQFF
v_gene: TRBV11-2; d_gene: TRBD1; j_gene: TRBJ2-3; abundance: .; CDR3nt: TGTGCCAGCAGCTTACAAGCAGGGGGAGATACGCAGTATTTT; CDR3aa: CASSLQAGGDTQYF
v_gene: TRBV6-1; d_gene: TRBD1; j_gene: TRBJ2-7; abundance: .; CDR3nt: TGTGCCAGCAGTGAAGGGTCAGGGGGCTACTACGAGCAGTACTTC; CDR3aa: CASSEGSGGYYEQYF
v_gene: TRBV20-1; d_gene: .; j_gene: TRBJ2-3; abundance: once; CDR3nt: TGCAGTGCTAGTAGGGGGAGGGGATTAGCAGATACGGAGTATTTT; CDR3aa: CSASRGRGLADTEYF
v_gene: TRBV29-1; d_gene: .; j_gene: TRBJ2-7; abundance: .; CDR3nt: TGCAGCGCTTACGGCGGTGGGTCGGGATCCTACGAGCAGTACTTC; CDR3aa: CSAYGGGSGSYEQYF
v_gene: TRBV20-1; d_gene: .; j_gene: TRBJ1-2; abundance: .; CDR3nt: TGCAGTGCTAGAAAAGAATTAGACGGCTACACCTTC; CDR3aa: CSARKELDGYTF
v_gene: TRBV6-5; d_gene: .; j_gene: TRBJ2-1; abundance: .; CDR3nt: TGTGCCAGCAGTTACTCGCCGGGGGAGGATGAGCAGTTCTTC; CDR3aa: CASSYSPGEDEQFF
v_gene: TRBV20-1; d_gene: .; j_gene: TRBJ1-2; abundance: .; CDR3nt: TGCAGTGCTGAGAGACCCGGTTCCTATGACTACACCTTC; CDR3aa: CSAERPGSYDYTF
v_gene: TRBV11-1; d_gene: .; j_gene: TRBJ2-1; abundance: large; CDR3nt: TGTGCCAGCAGCTTAATTGGGGATGAGCAGTTCTTC; CDR3aa: CASSLIGDEQFF
v_gene: TRBV20-1; d_gene: .; j_gene: TRBJ2-1; abundance: many; CDR3nt: TGCAGTGCTAGCAAGGACTATTCGAGGATCTTC; CDR3aa: CSASKDYSRIF
v_gene: TRBV7-9; d_gene: .; j_gene: TRBJ1-1; abundance: many; CDR3nt: TGTGCCGGCAGCAATGTTGGGGGGCTGTTAGGGAACACTGAAGCTTTCTTT; CDR3aa: CAGSNVGGLLGNTEAFF
v_gene: TRBV6-5; d_gene: TRBD2; j_gene: TRBJ2-7; abundance: .; CDR3nt: TGTGCCAGCAGTTACGAGGAAAGGGCGGGAGGGGAGCAGTACTTC; CDR3aa: CASSYEERAGGEQYF
v_gene: TRBV4-1; d_gene: .; j_gene: TRBJ1-2; abundance: .; CDR3nt: TGCGCCAGCAGCCGAGATAGGTACAAATCTGACTATGGCTACACCTTC; CDR3aa: CASSRDRYKSDYGYTF